This T cell receptor beta chain was found in a study of OX40 agonist ivuxolimab in advanced cancers. Background on the study: Those treated in dose escalation had hepatocellular carcinoma, melanoma, renal cell cancer or head and neck cancer. Earlier anti-PD-1, anti-PD-L1 or anti-CTLA-4 therapy was permitted; about 38% had received some.

The length of the CDR3 is 14 residues. Germline V gives CDR1 SGHRS, CDR2 YFSETQ. The V and J ends lost 0 bases and 7 bases respectively, with 12 bases between them. Concerning this clone itself: Its antigen is currently unknown.

The data were produced by immunoSEQ multiplex PCR, yet TCRdb's version contains in-frame clones alone and is incomplete. This sample has about 69,000 clones, with about 90% found just once. Notes on the study in general: In the 0.1 to 3.0 mg/kg range, CD4+ and CD8+ blood T cells had expanded clonally by week 6.

Specimen: CD4+ or CD8+ T cells sorted from blood, collected in a trial of the OX40 agonist ivuxolimab. The chain is built from TRBV5-1 and TRBJ2-3; no firm D call. The TCR sequence derives from an adult with an advanced solid tumor such as melanoma, head and neck, liver or kidney cancer. The CDR3 protein is CASSLGTQPNTQYF. Written as DNA, the CDR3 is TGCGCCAGCAGCTTGGGAACGCAACCGAATACGCAGTATTTT.